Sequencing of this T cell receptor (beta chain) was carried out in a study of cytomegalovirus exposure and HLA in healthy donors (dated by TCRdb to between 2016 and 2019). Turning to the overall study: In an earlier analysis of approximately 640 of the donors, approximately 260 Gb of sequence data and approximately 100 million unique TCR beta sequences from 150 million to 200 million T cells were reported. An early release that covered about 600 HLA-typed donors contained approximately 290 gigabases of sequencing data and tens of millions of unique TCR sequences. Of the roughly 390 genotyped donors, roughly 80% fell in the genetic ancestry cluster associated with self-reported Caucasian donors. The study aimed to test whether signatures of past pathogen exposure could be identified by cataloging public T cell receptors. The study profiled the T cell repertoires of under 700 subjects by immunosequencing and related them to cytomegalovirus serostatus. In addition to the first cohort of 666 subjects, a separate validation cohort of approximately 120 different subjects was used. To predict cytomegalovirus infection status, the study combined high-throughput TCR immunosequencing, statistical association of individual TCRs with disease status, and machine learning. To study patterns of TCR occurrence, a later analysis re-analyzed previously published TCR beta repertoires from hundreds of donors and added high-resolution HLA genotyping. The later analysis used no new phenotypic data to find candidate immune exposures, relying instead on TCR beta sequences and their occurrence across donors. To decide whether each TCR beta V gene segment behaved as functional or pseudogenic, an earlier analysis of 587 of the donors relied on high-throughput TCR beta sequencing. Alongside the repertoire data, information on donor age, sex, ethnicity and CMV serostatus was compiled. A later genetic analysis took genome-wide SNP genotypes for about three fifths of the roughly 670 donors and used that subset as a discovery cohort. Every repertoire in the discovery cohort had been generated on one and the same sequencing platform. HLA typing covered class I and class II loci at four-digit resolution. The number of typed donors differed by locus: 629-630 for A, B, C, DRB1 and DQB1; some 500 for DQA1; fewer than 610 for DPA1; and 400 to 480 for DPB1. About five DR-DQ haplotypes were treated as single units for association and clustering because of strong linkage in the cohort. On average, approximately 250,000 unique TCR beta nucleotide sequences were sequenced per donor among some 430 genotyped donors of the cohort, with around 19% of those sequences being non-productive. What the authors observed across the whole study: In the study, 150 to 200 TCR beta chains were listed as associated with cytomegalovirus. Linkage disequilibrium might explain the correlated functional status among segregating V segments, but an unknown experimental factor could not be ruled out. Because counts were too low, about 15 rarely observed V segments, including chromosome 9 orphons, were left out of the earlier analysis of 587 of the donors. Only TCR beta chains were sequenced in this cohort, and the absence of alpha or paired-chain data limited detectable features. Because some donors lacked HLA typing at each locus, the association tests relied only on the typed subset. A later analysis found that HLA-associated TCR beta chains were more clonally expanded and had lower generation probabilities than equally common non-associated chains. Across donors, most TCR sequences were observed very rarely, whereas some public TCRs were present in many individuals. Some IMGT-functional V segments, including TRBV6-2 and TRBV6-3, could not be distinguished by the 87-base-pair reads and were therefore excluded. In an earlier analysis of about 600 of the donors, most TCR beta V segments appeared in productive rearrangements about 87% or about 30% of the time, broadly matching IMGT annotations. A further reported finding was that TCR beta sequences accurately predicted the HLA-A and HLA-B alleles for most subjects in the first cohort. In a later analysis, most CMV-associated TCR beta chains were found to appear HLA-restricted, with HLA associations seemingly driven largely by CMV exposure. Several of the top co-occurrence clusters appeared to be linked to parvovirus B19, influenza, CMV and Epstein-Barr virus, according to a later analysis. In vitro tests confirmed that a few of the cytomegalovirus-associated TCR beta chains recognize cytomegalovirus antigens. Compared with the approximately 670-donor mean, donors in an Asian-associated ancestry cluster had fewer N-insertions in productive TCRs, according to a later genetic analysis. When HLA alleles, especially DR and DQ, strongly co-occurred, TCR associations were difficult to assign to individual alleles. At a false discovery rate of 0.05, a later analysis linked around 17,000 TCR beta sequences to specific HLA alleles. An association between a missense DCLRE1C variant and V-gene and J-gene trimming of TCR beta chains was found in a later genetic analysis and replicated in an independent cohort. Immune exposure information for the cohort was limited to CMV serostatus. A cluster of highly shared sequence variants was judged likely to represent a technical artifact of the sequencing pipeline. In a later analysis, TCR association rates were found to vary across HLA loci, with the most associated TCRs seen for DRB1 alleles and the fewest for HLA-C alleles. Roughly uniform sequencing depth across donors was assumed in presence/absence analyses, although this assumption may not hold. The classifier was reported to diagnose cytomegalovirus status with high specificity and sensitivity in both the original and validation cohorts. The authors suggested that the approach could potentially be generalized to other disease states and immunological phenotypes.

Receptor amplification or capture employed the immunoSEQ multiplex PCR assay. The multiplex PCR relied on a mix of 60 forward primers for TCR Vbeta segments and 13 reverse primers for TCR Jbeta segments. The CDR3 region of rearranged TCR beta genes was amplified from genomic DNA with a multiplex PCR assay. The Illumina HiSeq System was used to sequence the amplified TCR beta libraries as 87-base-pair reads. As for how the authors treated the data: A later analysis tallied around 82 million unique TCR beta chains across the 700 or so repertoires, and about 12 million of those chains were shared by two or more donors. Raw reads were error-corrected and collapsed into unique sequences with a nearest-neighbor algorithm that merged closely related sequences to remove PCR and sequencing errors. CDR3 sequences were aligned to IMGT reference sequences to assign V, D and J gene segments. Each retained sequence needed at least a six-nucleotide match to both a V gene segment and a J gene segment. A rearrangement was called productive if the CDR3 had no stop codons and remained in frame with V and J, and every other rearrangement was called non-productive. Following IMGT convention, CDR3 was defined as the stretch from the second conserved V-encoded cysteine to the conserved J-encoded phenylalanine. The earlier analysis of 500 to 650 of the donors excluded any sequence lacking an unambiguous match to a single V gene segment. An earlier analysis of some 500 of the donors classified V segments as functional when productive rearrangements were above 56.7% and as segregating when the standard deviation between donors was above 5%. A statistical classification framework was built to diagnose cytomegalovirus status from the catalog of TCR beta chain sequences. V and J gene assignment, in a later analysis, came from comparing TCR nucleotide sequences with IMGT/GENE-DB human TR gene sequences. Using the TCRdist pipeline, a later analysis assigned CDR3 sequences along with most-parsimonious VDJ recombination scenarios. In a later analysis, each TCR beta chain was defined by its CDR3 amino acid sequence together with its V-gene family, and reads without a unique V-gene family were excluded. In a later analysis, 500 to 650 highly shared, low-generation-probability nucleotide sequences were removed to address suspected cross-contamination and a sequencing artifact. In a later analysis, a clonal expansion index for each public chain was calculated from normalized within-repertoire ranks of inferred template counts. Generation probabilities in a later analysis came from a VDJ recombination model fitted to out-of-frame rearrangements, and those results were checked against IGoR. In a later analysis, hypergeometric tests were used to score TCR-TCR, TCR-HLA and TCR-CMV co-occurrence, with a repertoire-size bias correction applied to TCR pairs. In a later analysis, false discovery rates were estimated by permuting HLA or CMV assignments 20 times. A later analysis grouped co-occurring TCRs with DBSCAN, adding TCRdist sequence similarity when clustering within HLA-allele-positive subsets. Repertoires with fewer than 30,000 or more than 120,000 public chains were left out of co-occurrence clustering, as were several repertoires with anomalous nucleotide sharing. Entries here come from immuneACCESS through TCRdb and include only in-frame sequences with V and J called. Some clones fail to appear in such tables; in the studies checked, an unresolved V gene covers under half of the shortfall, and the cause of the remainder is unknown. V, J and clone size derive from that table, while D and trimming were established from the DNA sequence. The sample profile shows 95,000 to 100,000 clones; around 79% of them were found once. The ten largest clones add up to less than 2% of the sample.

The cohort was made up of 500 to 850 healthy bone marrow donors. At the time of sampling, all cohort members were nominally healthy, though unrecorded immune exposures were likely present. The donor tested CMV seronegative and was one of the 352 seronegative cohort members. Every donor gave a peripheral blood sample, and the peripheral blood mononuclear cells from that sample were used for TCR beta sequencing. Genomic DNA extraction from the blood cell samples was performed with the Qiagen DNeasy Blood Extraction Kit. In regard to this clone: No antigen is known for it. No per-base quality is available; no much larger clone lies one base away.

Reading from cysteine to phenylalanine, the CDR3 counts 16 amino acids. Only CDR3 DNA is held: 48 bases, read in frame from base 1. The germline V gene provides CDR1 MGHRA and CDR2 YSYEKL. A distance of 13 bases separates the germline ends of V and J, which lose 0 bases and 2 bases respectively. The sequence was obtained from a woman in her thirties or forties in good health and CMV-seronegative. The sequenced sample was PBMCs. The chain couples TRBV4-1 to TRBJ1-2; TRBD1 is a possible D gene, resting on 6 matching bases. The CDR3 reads CASSQDQDRMNYGYTF. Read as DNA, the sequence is TGCGCCAGCAGCCAAGACCAGGACAGAATGAACTATGGCTACACCTTC.